The 8 T cell receptor beta chains presented below share a single source sample, sequenced in a study of cytomegalovirus exposure and HLA in healthy donors. The PCR ran on 60 Vbeta and 13 Jbeta primers. Some clones are missing from TCRdb's copy, which holds only in-frame ones; the method was immunoSEQ multiplex PCR. The sample contains over 100,000 clones, 60% to 80% of which appear only once. The sample taken for sequencing was PBMCs. The source of these receptors is a male donor in good health and CMV-seronegative.

This clone showed up just a few times. J is TRBJ1-5 and V is TRBV2; D possibly corresponds to TRBD1 (6 bases). V lost 9 bases and J lost 3, with 12 bases in between. The CDR3 has 13 amino acids. Germline values: CDR1 SNHLY, CDR2 FYNNEI. In DNA, the CDR3 is TGTGCCAGTTCGGGGACAACCAATCAGCCCCAGCATTTT. Translation: CASSGTTNQPQHF.

This chain joins TRBV7-2 and TRBJ2-5, with 11 positions matching TRBD2. Trimming cost V 2 bases and J 8 bases; bases outside gene matches: 13. The CDR3 has 17 amino acids. The germline gives CDR1 SGHTA, CDR2 FQGNSA. Here the CDR3 reads CASSLSRLAGRAVTQYF. CDR3 in DNA: TGTGCCAGCAGCTTAAGTCGACTAGCGGGGCGGGCTGTAACCCAGTACTTC.

Comments on this clone: A far larger clone is a single base away, which makes a read error likely. The V and J genes are TRBV6-5 and TRBJ2-7, with a weak D call TRBD2 (5 bases). The CDR3 is 14 amino acids. Deletions cut 4 bases from V and 8 bases from J, with 18 bases between. The germline V gene encodes CDR1 MNHEY and CDR2 SVGAGI. The CDR3 DNA sequence: TGTGCCAGCAGTTCTGGTCTAGCCTGGAACCAGCAGTACTTC. It codes for CASSSGLAWNQQYF.

J is TRBJ1-1 and V is TRBV7-3; 8 positions agree with TRBD1. Per germline, CDR1 SGHTA and CDR2 FQGTGA. This CDR3 has 15 residues. The V and J ends lost 2 bases and 1 base, in that order; junction bases with no gene match: 3. In nucleotides, the CDR3 is TGTGCCAGCAGCTTACTCGGACAGGGGAACACTGAAGCTTTCTTT. This gives the protein CASSLLGQGNTEAFF. The entire variable domain, with the rest obtained from reference TRBV7-3 and TRBJ1-1, is as follows: GAGVSQTPSNKVTEKGKYVELRCDPISGHTALYWYRQSLGQGPEFLIYFQGTGAADDSGLPNDRFFAVRPEGSVSTLKIQRTERGDSAVYLCASSLLGQGNTEAFFGQGTRLTVV.

This chain connects TRBV6-5 to TRBJ1-5; weak D call: TRBD1 (6 bases). Looked up from germline, CDR1 is MNHEY and CDR2 is SVGAGI. The V and J ends lost 5 bases and 6 bases respectively, with 17 bases between them. CDR3 length equals 15 residues. CDR3 sequence: CASSPTGMWGQPQHF. In DNA, the CDR3 is TGTGCCAGCAGTCCCACAGGGATGTGGGGTCAGCCCCAGCATTTT.

There are a few counts of this clone. The chain has TRBV6-1 and TRBJ2-3, with 14 positions matching TRBD2. CDR3 size: 15 residues. Germline V gene lookup returns CDR1 MNHNS and CDR2 SASEGT. After removal of 4 bases from V and 5 bases from J, the junction contained 2 bases not matched to a gene. DNA of the CDR3: TGTGCCAGCAGTGGACTAGCGGGGGGGGAAGATACGCAGTATTTT. Translation: CASSGLAGGEDTQYF.

The rearrangement uses TRBV19 and TRBJ2-3, with D perhaps TRBD2 (6 bases). Germline values: CDR1 LNHDA, CDR2 SQIVND (reference sequence). The CDR3 sequence is 15 residues long. Between the trimmed V and J ends, which lost 4 bases and 2 bases, there was a span of 13 bases. CDR3 bases: TGTGCCAGTAGTAGGGAGACTAGGTACACAGATACGCAGTATTTT. Translation gives CASSRETRYTDTQYF. Together with reference TRBV19 and TRBJ2-3, the CDR3 gives the full variable domain: DGGITQSPKYLFRKEGQNVTLSCEQNLNHDAMYWYRQDPGQGLRLIYYSQIVNDFQKGDIAEGYSVSREKKESFPLTVTSAQKNPTAFYLCASSRETRYTDTQYFGPGTRLTVL.

This chain joins TRBV6-1 and TRBJ1-2; 9 bases align to TRBD1. Germline CDR1 and CDR2: MNHNS and SASEGT. Unmatched junction bases numbered 7, after V lost 10 bases and J lost 4 bases. The CDR3 runs 13 residues. CDR3 coding DNA: TGTGCCACCTTGACAGGGGGAAGCTATGGCTACACCTTC. It codes for CATLTGGSYGYTF.